The 21 T cell receptor beta chains listed next were all sequenced from one sample in a study of cytomegalovirus exposure and HLA in healthy donors. Researchers ran the PCR with 60 Vbeta and 13 Jbeta primers. Profiling relied on immunoSEQ multiplex PCR, and the TCRdb table lists in-frame clones only, not all of them. The sample is made up of 150,000 to 200,000 clones, and the top ten hold around 0.8% of it. The source material was PBMCs. The origin of the receptors is a woman younger than 35 in good health and CMV-seropositive.

The J gene is TRBJ2-3, the V gene TRBV10-1; TRBD1 is a possible D gene (6 bases). V shed 10 bases and J shed 2 bases, with 19 bases lying between them. CDR3 length equals 15 residues. Germline assignment: CDR1 WNHNN and CDR2 SYGVQD (reference sequence). The CDR3 DNA reads as TGCGCCATCCTTCAGGGGTTACGCCACACAGATACGCAGTATTTT. Its translation: CAILQGLRHTDTQYF.

The chain uses TRBV2 and TRBJ2-1, with D possibly being TRBD2 (5 bases). V dropped 4 bases and J dropped 2 bases, with 9 bases sitting between them. The CDR3 spans 14 residues. Germline CDR1 is SNHLY and CDR2 is FYNNEI. The CDR3 nucleotides read TGTGCCAGCAGTGTACTAGTAGCCTACAATGAGCAGTTCTTC. It yields the protein CASSVLVAYNEQFF.

This chain uses TRBV6-1 with TRBJ2-5, with TRBD1 as a possible D gene (5 bases). Trimming stripped 4 bases from V and 5 bases from J, with 17 bases between. The CDR3 extends over 15 amino acids. Germline V gene lookup returns CDR1 MNHNS and CDR2 SASEGT. CDR3 sequence: CASSVGAAALETQYF. CDR3 bases: TGTGCCAGCAGTGTTGGGGCAGCAGCGTTGGAGACCCAGTACTTC.

The V and J genes are TRBV5-1 and TRBJ2-2; D possibly corresponds to TRBD2 (6 bases). The CDR3 extends over 16 amino acids. Germline V lookup: CDR1 SGHRS, CDR2 YFSETQ. Trimming pared 0 bases from V and 1 base from J, leaving 10 bases between. CDR3 DNA sequence: TGCGCCAGCAGCTTGGGGAGTAGCGGGAACACCGGGGAGCTGTTTTTT. It codes for CASSLGSSGNTGELFF.

V gene TRBV2 combines with J gene TRBJ2-7; maybe TRBD2 (6 bases). This CDR3 has 15 residues. Trimming took off 6 bases at V and 2 bases at J, with 17 bases between the two ends. The germline gives CDR1 SNHLY, CDR2 FYNNEI. In DNA, the CDR3 is TGTGCCAGCAGCGTCGGGACTCTCGGTACCTACGAGCAGTACTTC. Translated: CASSVGTLGTYEQYF.

The chain recombines TRBV5-1 with TRBJ1-1; perhaps TRBD1 as D (6 bases). CDR1 and CDR2 (germline): SGHRS, YFSETQ. V was shortened by 4 bases and J by 4 bases, with 17 bases between the two germline ends. This CDR3 is built from 15 residues. CDR3 region: CASSPGQGRATEAFF. The CDR3 coding sequence is TGCGCCAGCAGCCCTGGGCAGGGGAGGGCCACTGAAGCTTTCTTT.

The chain carries TRBV5-1 and TRBJ1-2; D gene uncertain. There are 13 residues in the CDR3. Trimming pared 0 bases from V and 3 bases from J, leaving 6 bases between. Per germline, CDR1 SGHRS and CDR2 YFSETQ. CDR3 sequence (DNA): TGCGCCAGCAGCTTGGTTTCCGACTATGGCTACACCTTC. Amino acids: CASSLVSDYGYTF. Based on the CDR3 plus reference TRBV5-1 and TRBJ1-2, the full variable domain is KAGVTQTPRYLIKTRGQQVTLSCSPISGHRSVSWYQQTPGQGLQFLFEYFSETQRNKGNFPGRFSGRQFSNSRSEMNVSTLELGDSALYLCASSLVSDYGYTFGSGTRLTVV.

The rearrangement joins TRBV19 to TRBJ2-1; 12 bases are a match to TRBD2. V lost 3 bases and J lost 6; bases outside the gene matches: 12. This CDR3 is 18 amino acids long. Germline V gene data show CDR1 as LNHDA and CDR2 as SQIVND (reference sequence). DNA of the CDR3: TGTGCCAGTAGTATTGGCCCCCCGACTAGCGGGGGAATCAATGAGCAGTTCTTC. It translates to CASSIGPPTSGGINEQFF.

This chain uses TRBV27 with TRBJ1-2; tentative D call: TRBD1 (5 bases). The V end lost 3 bases, the J end lost 2 bases, and 7 bases lay between the germline ends. The germline gives CDR1 MNHEY, CDR2 SMNVEV (reference sequence). The CDR3 consists of 13 residues. The CDR3 nucleotides are TGTGCCAGCAGTTTCGGACACAACTATGGCTACACCTTC. It codes for CASSFGHNYGYTF.

The V and J genes are TRBV27 and TRBJ2-1, with TRBD2 matching over 8 bases. Trimming took 7 bases from V and 16 from J; bases not matched to a gene: 15. Germline CDR1 reads MNHEY; CDR2 reads SMNVEV (reference sequence). CDR3 length equals 13 residues. CDR3 coding DNA: TGTGCCAGCAAGGCGGGGGGCCCCGAACTCAAATTCTTC. Residues: CASKAGGPELKFF.

CDR3 protein: CASSPRTVWDPYGYTF. Here the CDR3 DNA reads TGTGCCAGCAGCCCCCGGACAGTATGGGACCCCTATGGCTACACCTTC. The J gene is TRBJ1-2, the V gene TRBV14, with D perhaps TRBD1 (6 bases). V was cut by 4 bases and J by 4 bases, with 19 bases left in between. Germline CDR1 SGHDN, CDR2 FVKESK. The CDR3 is 16 amino acids.

The chain employs TRBV7-2 and TRBJ2-7, with TRBD1 as a possible D gene (6 bases). This CDR3 region has 14 residues. V lost 7 bases and J lost 3, with 16 bases in between. The germline V gene has CDR1 SGHTA and CDR2 FQGNSA. The CDR3 spells CASIPGAGYYEQYF. In DNA, the CDR3 is TGTGCCAGCATCCCAGGGGCGGGCTACTACGAGCAGTACTTC.

This sequence joins TRBV9 and TRBJ2-2; 7 bases match TRBD2. V was clipped by 4 bases and J by 0 bases; unmatched bases: 3. Germline loops: CDR1 SGDLS, CDR2 YYNGEE. The CDR3 loop spans 15 amino acids. This CDR3 reads CASSPAGSNTGELFF. CDR3 nucleotides: TGTGCCAGCAGCCCAGCGGGGTCGAACACCGGGGAGCTGTTTTTT.

V usage is TRBV7-9 and J usage is TRBJ2-3; 12 nucleotides align to TRBD2. Trimming at V came to 2 bases and at J to 0 bases, leaving 6 bases not matched to a gene. CDR3 length equals 18 residues. Germline lookup yields CDR1 SEHNR and CDR2 FQNEAQ (reference sequence). Written as DNA, the CDR3 is TGTGCCAGCAGCTTATCGAGACTAGCGGGAGCCAGCACAGATACGCAGTATTTT. Its translation is CASSLSRLAGASTDTQYF.

J is TRBJ2-6 and V is TRBV4-1, with no clear D. The CDR3 consists of 18 residues. Per the germline V gene, CDR1 is MGHRA and CDR2 is YSYEKL. Trimming took off 3 bases at V and 1 base at J, with 16 bases between the two ends. The CDR3 loop is CASSHLSPTESGANVLTF. DNA for the CDR3: TGCGCCAGCAGCCACCTCTCCCCCACAGAGTCTGGGGCCAACGTCCTGACTTTC.

The rearrangement uses TRBV7-3 and TRBJ2-2; weak D call: TRBD2 (7 bases). Trimming removed 5 bases at V and 4 bases at J, with 14 bases between. CDR1 and CDR2 (germline): SGHTA, FQGTGA. The CDR3 extends over 15 amino acids. Written as DNA, the CDR3 is TGTGCCAGCAGCAAGGGGGGGCCGGCCACCGGGGAGCTGTTTTTT. This sequence encodes CASSKGGPATGELFF.

The gene calls are TRBV18 and TRBJ2-2; weak D call: TRBD2 (6 bases). The CDR3 extends over 16 amino acids. From germline, CDR1 is KGHSH and CDR2 LQKENI. V gave up 1 base and J gave up 0 bases, with 9 bases separating them. The chain's CDR3 is CASSPQGLANTGELFF. The CDR3 DNA sequence: TGTGCCAGCTCACCACAGGGACTGGCGAACACCGGGGAGCTGTTTTTT.

The V call is TRBV5-1, the J call TRBJ2-3; 9 bases map to TRBD2. From germline, CDR1 is SGHRS and CDR2 YFSETQ. V was clipped by 3 bases and J by 6 bases; unmatched bases: 17. This CDR3 is built from 18 residues. The CDR3 sequence is CASSSSPAGGRLSDTQYF. In DNA, the CDR3 is TGCGCCAGCAGCTCTTCCCCTGCGGGGGGGCGTCTATCCGATACGCAGTATTTT. Full variable domain (outside the CDR3, taken from reference TRBV5-1 and TRBJ2-3): KAGVTQTPRYLIKTRGQQVTLSCSPISGHRSVSWYQQTPGQGLQFLFEYFSETQRNKGNFPGRFSGRQFSNSRSEMNVSTLELGDSALYLCASSSSPAGGRLSDTQYFGPGTRLTVL.

The V call is TRBV5-5, the J call TRBJ2-5, with 9 bases that match TRBD1. From germline, CDR1 is SGHKS and CDR2 YYEKEE (reference sequence). Trimming cost V 4 bases and J 2 bases; bases outside gene matches: 6. The CDR3 consists of 15 residues. CDR3: CASSPGTGRQETQYF. CDR3 in DNA: TGTGCCAGCAGCCCCGGGACAGGGAGGCAAGAGACCCAGTACTTC.

The chain has TRBV5-6 and TRBJ2-5; 8 bases align to TRBD2. Germline V lookup: CDR1 SGHDT, CDR2 YYEEEE. V shed 4 bases and J 5 bases; nucleotides not matched to a gene: 4. This CDR3 has 13 residues. CDR3 coding DNA: TGTGCCAGCAGCCTGGGACTAGGCGAGACCCAGTACTTC. Its protein is CASSLGLGETQYF.

The chain links TRBV5-4 to TRBJ2-7; D remains unclear. This CDR3 is 15 amino acids long. Trimming took 4 bases from V and 4 from J, leaving 18 bases between them. The germline V gene encodes CDR1 SGHNT and CDR2 YYREEE (reference sequence). The CDR3: CASSPLPSTIYEQYF. The CDR3 nucleotides read TGTGCCAGCAGCCCACTACCATCCACCATTTACGAGCAGTACTTC.